The present T cell receptor (beta chain) was sequenced within a study of blood T cell repertoires in COVID-19. Measured with immunoSEQ multiplex PCR; TCRdb has only the in-frame clones, and not every one. The table lists some 420,000 clones, around 89% of them singletons. Participants reported their clinical history, and cohort assignment relied on those reports. The V gene's germline CDR1 is MNHEY and CDR2 SVGAGI. V gave up 6 bases and J gave up 3 bases, with 18 bases separating them. The CDR3 is 15 residues long. The V gene is TRBV6-5, the J gene TRBJ2-7; D is possibly TRBD1 (6 bases). The sequenced sample consisted of PBMCs or T cells enriched from blood (not recorded which). The TCR comes from a man under 40 who had recovered from COVID-19. This CDR3 reads CASSRDSGTLYEQYF. The CDR3, as DNA: TGTGCCAGCAGCAGAGACTCCGGGACACTCTACGAGCAGTACTTC.